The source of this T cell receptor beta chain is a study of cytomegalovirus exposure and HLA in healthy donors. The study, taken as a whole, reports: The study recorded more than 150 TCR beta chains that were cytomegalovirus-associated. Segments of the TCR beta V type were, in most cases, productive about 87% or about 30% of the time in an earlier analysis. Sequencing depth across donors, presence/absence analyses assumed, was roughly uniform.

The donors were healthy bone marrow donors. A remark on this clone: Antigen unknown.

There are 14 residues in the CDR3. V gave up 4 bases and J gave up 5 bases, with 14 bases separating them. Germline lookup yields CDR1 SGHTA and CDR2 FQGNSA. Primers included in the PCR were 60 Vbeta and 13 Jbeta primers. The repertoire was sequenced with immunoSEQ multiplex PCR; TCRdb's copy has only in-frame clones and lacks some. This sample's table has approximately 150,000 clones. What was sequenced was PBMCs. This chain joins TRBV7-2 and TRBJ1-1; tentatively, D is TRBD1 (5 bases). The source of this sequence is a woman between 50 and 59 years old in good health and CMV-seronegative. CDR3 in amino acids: CASSYQGKGTEAFF. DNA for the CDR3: TGTGCCAGCAGCTACCAGGGAAAAGGGACTGAAGCTTTCTTT.